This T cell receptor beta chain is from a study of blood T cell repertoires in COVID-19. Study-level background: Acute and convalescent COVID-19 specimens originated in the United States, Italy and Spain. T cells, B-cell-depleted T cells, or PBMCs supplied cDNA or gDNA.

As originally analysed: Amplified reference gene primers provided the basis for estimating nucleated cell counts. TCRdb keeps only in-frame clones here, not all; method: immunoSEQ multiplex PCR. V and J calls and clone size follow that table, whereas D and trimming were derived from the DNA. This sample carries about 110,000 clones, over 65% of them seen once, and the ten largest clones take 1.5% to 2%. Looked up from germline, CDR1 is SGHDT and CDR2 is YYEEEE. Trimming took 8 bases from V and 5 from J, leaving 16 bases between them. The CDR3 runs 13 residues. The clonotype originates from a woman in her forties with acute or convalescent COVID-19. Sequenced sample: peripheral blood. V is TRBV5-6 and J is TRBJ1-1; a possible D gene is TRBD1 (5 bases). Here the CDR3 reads CASSPGGVTEAFF. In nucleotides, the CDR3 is TGTGCCAGTTCCCCGGGGGGGGTAACTGAAGCTTTCTTT.